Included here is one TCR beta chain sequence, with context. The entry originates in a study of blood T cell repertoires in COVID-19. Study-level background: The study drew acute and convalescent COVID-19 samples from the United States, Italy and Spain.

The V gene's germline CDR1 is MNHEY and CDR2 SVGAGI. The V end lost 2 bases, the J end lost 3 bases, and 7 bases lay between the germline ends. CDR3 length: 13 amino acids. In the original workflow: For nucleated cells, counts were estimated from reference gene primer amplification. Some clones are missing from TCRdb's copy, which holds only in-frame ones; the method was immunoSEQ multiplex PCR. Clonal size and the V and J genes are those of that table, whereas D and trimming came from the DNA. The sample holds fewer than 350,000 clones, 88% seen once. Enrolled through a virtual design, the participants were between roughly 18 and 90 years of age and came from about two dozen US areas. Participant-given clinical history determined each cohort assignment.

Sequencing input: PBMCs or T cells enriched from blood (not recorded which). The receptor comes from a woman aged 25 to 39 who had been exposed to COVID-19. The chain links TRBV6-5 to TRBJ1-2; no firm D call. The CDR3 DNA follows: TGTGCCAGCAGTTACGGCGGAGACTATGGCTACACCTTC. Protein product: CASSYGGDYGYTF.